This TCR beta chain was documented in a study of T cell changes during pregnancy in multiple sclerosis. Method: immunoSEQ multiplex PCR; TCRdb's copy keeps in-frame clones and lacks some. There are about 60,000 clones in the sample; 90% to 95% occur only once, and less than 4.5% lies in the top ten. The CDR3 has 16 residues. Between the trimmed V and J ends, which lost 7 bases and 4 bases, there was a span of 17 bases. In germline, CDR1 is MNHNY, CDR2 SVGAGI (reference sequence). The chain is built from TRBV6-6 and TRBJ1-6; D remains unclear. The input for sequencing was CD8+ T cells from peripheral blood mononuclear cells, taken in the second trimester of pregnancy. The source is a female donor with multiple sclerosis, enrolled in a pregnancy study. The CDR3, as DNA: TGTGCCAGCACAGACGCCGGGAGCCTGTATAATTCACCCCTCCACTTT. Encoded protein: CASTDAGSLYNSPLHF.